This entry concerns a single T cell receptor (beta chain). This receptor's antigen is unknown. Qualities for individual bases were not recorded, and no much larger clone is one base off. CDR1 and CDR2 are drawn from the germline V gene (reference sequence): SEHNR, FQNEAQ. The cysteine opens and the phenylalanine closes a CDR3 of 15 amino acids. Of all the DNA, just the CDR3 is kept, 45 bases in frame from base 1. V has 9 bases trimmed and J has 1 base trimmed; junction bases matching no gene number 6. This entry comes from a study of blood T cell repertoires in COVID-19 (dated by TCRdb to the early 2020s). Regarding the study in general: Samples from collaborators originated in the United States, Italy and Spain and spanned both the acute and convalescent phases of COVID-19. The prospective study material was composed of cDNA or gDNA derived from T cells, B-cell-depleted T cells, or PBMCs. The dataset comprised deeply sampled blood TCRbeta repertoires from subjects exposed to, actively infected with, or recovered from COVID-19. The repertoires were made available in a free public database intended to serve as a resource for research on the immune response to SARS-CoV-2. The samples were drawn from the first 160 participants of the ongoing ImmuneRACE study and from some 1,300 subjects provided by 6 global collaborators. Nearly every sample came with metadata listing a de-identified subject ID, COVID-19 status, age in years and sex. Where HLA class I and class II types were available, the types were taken from metadata supplied by the sample provider, not from assay-based typing. Here is what the overall study found, with its caveats: The amount of clinical and demographic metadata varied by source and participant and was provided uncurated.

TCRbeta CDR3 regions were amplified from genomic DNA by means of the immunoSEQ Assay, a bias-controlled multiplex PCR. The authors' analysis ran thus. Nucleated cell counts per sample were estimated from amplification of reference gene primers within the assay. To quantify the absolute abundance of each unique TCRbeta CDR3 rearrangement, sequence reads were collapsed and filtered. For each sample, productive Simpson clonality was calculated as the square root of Simpson's diversity index over productive rearrangements. TCRdb carries this immuneACCESS record with in-frame sequences only. Its versions omit some clonotypes, under half of them owing to an unresolved V gene in the studies checked, with the rest unexplained. From that table come the V and J calls and clone size; the DNA was used to work out D and trimming. The sample table lists roughly 250,000 clones, 80% to 85% of them with a count of one. Of the sample, about 15% falls within the top ten clones.

One collaborating source in Seattle enrolled patients while the patients were actively infected and followed the patients over time throughout the course of disease. The collaborating institutions used their own protocols to collect whole blood in K2EDTA tubes. For TCRbeta analysis, collaborators shipped samples as frozen whole blood, isolated PBMCs, or DNA extracted from either of those sample types. Material for sequencing was peripheral blood. The sequence derives from a person between 65 and 79 years old with COVID-19, enrolled during active disease. The chain was built from TRBV7-9 and TRBJ1-6, and 7 junction bases match TRBD1. This receptor carries the CDR3 CASQEGASYNSPLHF. The DNA sequence is given as TGTGCCAGTCAGGAGGGGGCTTCCTATAATTCACCCCTCCACTTT.